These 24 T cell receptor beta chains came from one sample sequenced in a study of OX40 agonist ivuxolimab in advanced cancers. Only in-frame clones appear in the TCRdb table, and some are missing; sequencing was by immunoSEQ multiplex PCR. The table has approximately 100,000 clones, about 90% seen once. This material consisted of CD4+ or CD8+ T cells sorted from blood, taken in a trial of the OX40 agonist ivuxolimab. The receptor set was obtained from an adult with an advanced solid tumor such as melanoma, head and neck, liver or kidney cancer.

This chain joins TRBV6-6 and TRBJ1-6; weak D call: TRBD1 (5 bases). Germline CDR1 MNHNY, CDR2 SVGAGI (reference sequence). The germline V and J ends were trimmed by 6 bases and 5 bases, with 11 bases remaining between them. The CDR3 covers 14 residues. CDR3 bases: TGTGCCAGCAGACCGGGACGGAATAATTCACCCCTCCACTTT. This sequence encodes CASRPGRNNSPLHF.

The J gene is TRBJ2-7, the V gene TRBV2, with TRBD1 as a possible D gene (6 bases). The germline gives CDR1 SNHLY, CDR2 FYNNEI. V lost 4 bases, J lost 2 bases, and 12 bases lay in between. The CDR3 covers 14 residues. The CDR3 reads CASSGGGPTYEQYF. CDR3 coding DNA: TGTGCCAGCAGTGGTGGGGGCCCGACCTACGAGCAGTACTTC.

CDR3 sequence: CASSQGGSNYRSDTQYF. CDR3 in DNA: TGCGCCAGCAGCCAAGGAGGGTCCAACTATCGCTCAGATACGCAGTATTTT. The genes are TRBV4-3 and TRBJ2-3, with D perhaps matching TRBD2 (5 bases). The V end lost 1 base, the J end lost 4 bases, and 18 bases lay between the germline ends. The CDR3 loop spans 17 amino acids. Per the germline V gene, CDR1 is LGHNA and CDR2 is YSLEER.

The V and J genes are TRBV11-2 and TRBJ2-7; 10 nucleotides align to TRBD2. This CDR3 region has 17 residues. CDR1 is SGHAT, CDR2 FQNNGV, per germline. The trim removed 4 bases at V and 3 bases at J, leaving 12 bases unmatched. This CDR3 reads CASSCPNLAGDCYEQYF. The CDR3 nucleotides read TGTGCCAGCAGCTGTCCCAATCTAGCGGGGGATTGCTACGAGCAGTACTTC.

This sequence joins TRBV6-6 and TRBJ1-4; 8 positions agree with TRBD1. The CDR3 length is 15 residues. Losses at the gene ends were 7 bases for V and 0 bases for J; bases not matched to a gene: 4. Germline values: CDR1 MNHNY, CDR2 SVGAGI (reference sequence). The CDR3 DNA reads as TGTGCCAGCAACCGGGGACAGGCAACTAATGAAAAACTGTTTTTT. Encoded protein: CASNRGQATNEKLFF.

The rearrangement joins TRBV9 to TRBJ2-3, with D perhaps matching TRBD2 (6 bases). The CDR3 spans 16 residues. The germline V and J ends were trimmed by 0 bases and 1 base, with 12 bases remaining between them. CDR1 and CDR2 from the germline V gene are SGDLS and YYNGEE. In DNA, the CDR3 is TGTGCCAGCAGCGTAGCAGGAGGGGAAGGCACAGATACGCAGTATTTT. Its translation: CASSVAGGEGTDTQYF.

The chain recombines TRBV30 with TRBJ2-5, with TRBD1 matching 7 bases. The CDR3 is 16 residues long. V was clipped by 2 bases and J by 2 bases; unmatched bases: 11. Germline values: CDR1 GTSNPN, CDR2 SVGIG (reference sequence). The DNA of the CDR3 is TGTGCCTGGAGTCCGACGAGGGCAGGGGGTCAAGAGACCCAGTACTTC. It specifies CAWSPTRAGGQETQYF.

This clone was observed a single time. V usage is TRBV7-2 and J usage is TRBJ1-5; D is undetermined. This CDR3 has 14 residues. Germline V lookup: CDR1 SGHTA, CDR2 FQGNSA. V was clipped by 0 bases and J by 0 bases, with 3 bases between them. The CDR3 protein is CASSLARSNQPQHF. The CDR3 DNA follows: TGTGCCAGCAGCTTAGCTCGTAGCAATCAGCCCCAGCATTTT.

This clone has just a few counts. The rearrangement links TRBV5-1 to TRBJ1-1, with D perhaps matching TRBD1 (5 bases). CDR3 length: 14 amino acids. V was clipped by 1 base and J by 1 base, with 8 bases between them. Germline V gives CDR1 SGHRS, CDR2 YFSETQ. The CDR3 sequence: CASSLYQGNTEAFF. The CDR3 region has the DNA TGCGCCAGCAGCTTGTATCAGGGGAACACTGAAGCTTTCTTT. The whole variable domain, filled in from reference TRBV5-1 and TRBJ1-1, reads KAGVTQTPRYLIKTRGQQVTLSCSPISGHRSVSWYQQTPGQGLQFLFEYFSETQRNKGNFPGRFSGRQFSNSRSEMNVSTLELGDSALYLCASSLYQGNTEAFFGQGTRLTVV.

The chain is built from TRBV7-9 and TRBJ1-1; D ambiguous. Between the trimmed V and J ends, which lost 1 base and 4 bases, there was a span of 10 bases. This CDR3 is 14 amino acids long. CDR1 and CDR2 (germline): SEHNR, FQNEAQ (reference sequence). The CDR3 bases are TGTGCCAGCAGCTTAGATCAGGCGGCCACTGAAGCTTTCTTT. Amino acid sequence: CASSLDQAATEAFF. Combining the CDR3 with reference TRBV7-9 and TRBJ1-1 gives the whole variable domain DTGVSQNPRHKITKRGQNVTFRCDPISEHNRLYWYRQTLGQGPEFLTYFQNEAQLEKSRLLSDRFSAERPKGSFSTLEIQRTEQGDSAMYLCASSLDQAATEAFFGQGTRLTVV.

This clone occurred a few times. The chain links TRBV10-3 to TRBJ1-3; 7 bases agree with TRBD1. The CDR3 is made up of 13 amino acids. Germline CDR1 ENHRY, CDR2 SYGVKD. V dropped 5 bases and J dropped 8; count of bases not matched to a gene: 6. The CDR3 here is CAISLQGFHTIYF. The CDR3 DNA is TGTGCCATCAGTTTACAGGGGTTTCACACCATATATTTT.

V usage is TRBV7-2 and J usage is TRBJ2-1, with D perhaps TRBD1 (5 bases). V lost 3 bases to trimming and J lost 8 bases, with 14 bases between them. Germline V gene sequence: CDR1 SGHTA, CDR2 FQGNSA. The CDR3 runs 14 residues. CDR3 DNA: TGTGCCAGCAGCTTCTCCACAGGATCAGATGAGCAGTTCTTC. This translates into CASSFSTGSDEQFF.

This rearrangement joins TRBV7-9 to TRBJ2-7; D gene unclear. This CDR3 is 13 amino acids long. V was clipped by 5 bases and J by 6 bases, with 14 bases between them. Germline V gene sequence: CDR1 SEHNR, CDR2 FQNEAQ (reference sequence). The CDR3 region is CASSLQRGFEQYF. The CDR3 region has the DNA TGTGCCAGCAGCCTCCAAAGAGGCTTCGAGCAGTACTTC.

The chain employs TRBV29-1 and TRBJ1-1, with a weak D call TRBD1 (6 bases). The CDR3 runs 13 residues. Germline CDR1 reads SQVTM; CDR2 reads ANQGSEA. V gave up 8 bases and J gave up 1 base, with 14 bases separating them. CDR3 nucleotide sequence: TGCAGCATGACGGACAGCTGGAACACTGAAGCTTTCTTT. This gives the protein CSMTDSWNTEAFF.

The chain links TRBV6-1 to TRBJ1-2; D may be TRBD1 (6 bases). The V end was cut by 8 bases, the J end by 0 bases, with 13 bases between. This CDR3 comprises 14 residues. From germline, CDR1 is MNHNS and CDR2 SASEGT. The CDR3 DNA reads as TGTGCCAGCCGAAACAGGGCCCCTAACTATGGCTACACCTTC. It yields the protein CASRNRAPNYGYTF.

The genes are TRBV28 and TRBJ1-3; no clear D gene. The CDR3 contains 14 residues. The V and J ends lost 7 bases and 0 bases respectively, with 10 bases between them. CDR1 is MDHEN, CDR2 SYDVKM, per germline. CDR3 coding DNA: TGTGCCAGCACCCCCTCGGGCTCTGGAAACACCATATATTTT. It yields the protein CASTPSGSGNTIYF.

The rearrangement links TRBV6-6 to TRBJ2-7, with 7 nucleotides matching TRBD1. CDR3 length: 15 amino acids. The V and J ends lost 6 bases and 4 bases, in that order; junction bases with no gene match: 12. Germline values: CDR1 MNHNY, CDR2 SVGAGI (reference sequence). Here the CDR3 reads CASRTGAPLQYEQYF. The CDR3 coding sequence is TGTGCCAGCAGAACAGGGGCCCCACTTCAATACGAGCAGTACTTC.

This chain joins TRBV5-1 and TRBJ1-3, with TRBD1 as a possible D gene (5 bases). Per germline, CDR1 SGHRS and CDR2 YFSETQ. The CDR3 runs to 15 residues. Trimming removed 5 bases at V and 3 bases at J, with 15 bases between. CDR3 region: CASRPGTGGGNTIYF. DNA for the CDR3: TGCGCCAGCAGGCCTGGAACAGGAGGTGGAAACACCATATATTTT.

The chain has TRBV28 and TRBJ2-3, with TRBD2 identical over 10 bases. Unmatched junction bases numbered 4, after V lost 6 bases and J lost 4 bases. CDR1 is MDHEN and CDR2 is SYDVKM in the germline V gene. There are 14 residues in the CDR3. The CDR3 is CASRGTSDADTQYF. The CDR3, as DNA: TGTGCCAGCAGGGGGACTAGCGATGCAGATACGCAGTATTTT.

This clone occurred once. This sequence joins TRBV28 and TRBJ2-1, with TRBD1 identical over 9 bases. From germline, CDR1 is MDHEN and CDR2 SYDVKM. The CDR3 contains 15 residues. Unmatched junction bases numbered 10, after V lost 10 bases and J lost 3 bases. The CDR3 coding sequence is TGTGCCACCGCAACTACAGGGGGCCGCTACAATGAGCAGTTCTTC. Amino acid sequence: CATATTGGRYNEQFF.

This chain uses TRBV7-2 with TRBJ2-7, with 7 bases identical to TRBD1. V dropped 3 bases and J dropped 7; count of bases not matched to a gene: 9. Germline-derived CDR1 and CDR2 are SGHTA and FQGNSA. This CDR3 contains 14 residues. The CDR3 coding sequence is TGTGCCAGCAGCTTCCATAGGGGGCCTGGAGAGCAGTACTTC. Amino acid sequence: CASSFHRGPGEQYF.

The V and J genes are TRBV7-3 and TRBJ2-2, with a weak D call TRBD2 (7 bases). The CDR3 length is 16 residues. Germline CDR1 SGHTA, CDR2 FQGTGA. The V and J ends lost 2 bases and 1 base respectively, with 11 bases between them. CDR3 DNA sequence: TGTGCCAGCAGCTTAGGCGGGGGCTTGAACACCGGGGAGCTGTTTTTT. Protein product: CASSLGGGLNTGELFF. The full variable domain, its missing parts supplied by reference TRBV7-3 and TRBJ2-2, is GAGVSQTPSNKVTEKGKYVELRCDPISGHTALYWYRQSLGQGPEFLIYFQGTGAADDSGLPNDRFFAVRPEGSVSTLKIQRTERGDSAVYLCASSLGGGLNTGELFFGEGSRLTVL.

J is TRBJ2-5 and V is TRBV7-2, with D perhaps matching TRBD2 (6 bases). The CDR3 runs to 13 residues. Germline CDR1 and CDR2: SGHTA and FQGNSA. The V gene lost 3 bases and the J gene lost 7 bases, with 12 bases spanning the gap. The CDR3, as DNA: TGTGCCAGCAGCTTTGCGGGGATCTCGACCCAGTACTTC. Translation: CASSFAGISTQYF.

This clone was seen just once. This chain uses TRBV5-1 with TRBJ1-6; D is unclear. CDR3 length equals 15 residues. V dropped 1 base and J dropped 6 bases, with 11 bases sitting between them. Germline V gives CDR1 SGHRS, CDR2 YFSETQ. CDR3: CASSLQPGGNSPLHF. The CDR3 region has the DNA TGCGCCAGCAGCTTGCAACCTGGTGGTAATTCACCCCTCCACTTT.